The rows below give T cell receptor beta chains drawn from one sample of a study of cytomegalovirus exposure and HLA in healthy donors. Clones were sequenced by immunoSEQ multiplex PCR, and TCRdb holds only the in-frame ones, with some missing. The repertoire holds about 50,000 clones, with less than 85% as singletons. Sequenced: PBMCs. These receptors all come from a man aged 25 to 45 in good health and CMV-seropositive. CDR3s include the opening cysteine and the closing phenylalanine or tryptophan. The order of the fields is V gene, D gene, J gene, clone size, CDR3 protein, CDR3 DNA. D genes are given only for firm matches. Only part of the rows carry a size: once, few, many, or a class if the clone is expanded.

V: TRBV7-2; D: NA; J: TRBJ2-7; size: NA; CDR3: CASSIAGTTYEQYF; DNA: TGTGCCAGCAGCATCGCGGGTACAACTTACGAGCAGTACTTC
V: TRBV11-3; D: TRBD1; J: TRBJ1-1; size: NA; CDR3: CASSLPDRGDYTEAFF; DNA: TGTGCCAGCAGCCTACCGGACAGGGGGGACTATACTGAAGCTTTCTTT
V: TRBV25-1; D: NA; J: TRBJ2-2; size: NA; CDR3: CASSGDTSNTGELFF; DNA: TGTGCCAGCAGTGGGGACACGTCGAACACCGGGGAGCTGTTTTTT
V: TRBV6-5; D: NA; J: TRBJ1-1; size: few; CDR3: CASSYSTQDTDSEAFF; DNA: TGTGCCAGCAGTTACTCCACGCAGGATACGGACAGTGAAGCTTTCTTT
V: TRBV25-1; D: TRBD2; J: TRBJ2-5; size: NA; CDR3: CASTLAGGAETQYF; DNA: TGTGCCAGCACCCTAGCGGGGGGTGCAGAGACCCAGTACTTC
V: TRBV15; D: NA; J: TRBJ2-5; size: once; CDR3: CATESGAAYQETQYF; DNA: TGTGCCACCGAAAGTGGGGCCGCGTACCAAGAGACCCAGTACTTC
V: TRBV2; D: NA; J: TRBJ2-7; size: few; CDR3: CASSDIEVSYEQYF; DNA: TGTGCCAGCAGTGATATAGAGGTATCCTACGAGCAGTACTTC
V: TRBV28; D: NA; J: TRBJ2-6; size: NA; CDR3: CASSTQGSGANVLTF; DNA: TGTGCCAGCAGCACACAGGGTAGTGGGGCCAACGTCCTGACTTTC
V: TRBV2; D: NA; J: TRBJ2-1; size: NA; CDR3: CASWGDPTSQFF; DNA: TGTGCCAGCTGGGGGGACCCCACCTCTCAGTTCTTC
V: TRBV9; D: NA; J: TRBJ1-4; size: NA; CDR3: CASSVNTGTNEKLFF; DNA: TGTGCCAGCAGCGTAAACACAGGAACAAATGAAAAACTGTTTTTT
V: TRBV9; D: TRBD1; J: TRBJ1-1; size: NA; CDR3: CASSAQGSYTEAFF; DNA: TGTGCCAGCAGCGCACAGGGGTCATACACTGAAGCTTTCTTT
V: TRBV19; D: TRBD1; J: TRBJ1-2; size: NA; CDR3: CASTTIGTGGLGYTF; DNA: TGTGCCAGTACCACGATAGGGACAGGGGGTCTTGGCTACACCTTC
V: TRBV5-1; D: TRBD2; J: TRBJ2-3; size: NA; CDR3: CASSPKSTSGGDTQYF; DNA: TGCGCCAGCAGCCCAAAGTCGACTAGCGGTGGAGATACGCAGTATTTT
V: TRBV9; D: NA; J: TRBJ1-5; size: NA; CDR3: CASSAGGNQPQHF; DNA: TGTGCCAGCAGCGCAGGGGGCAATCAGCCCCAGCATTTT
V: TRBV19; D: NA; J: TRBJ1-1; size: NA; CDR3: CASTNYRDLNTEAFF; DNA: TGTGCCAGTACCAATTACAGGGACCTAAACACTGAAGCTTTCTTT
V: TRBV11-2; D: NA; J: TRBJ1-5; size: NA; CDR3: CASSFHSNQPQHF; DNA: TGTGCCAGCAGCTTCCATAGCAATCAGCCCCAGCATTTT
V: TRBV9; D: NA; J: TRBJ1-6; size: NA; CDR3: CASSDQGLGNSPLHF; DNA: TGTGCCAGCAGCGATCAGGGGCTAGGTAATTCACCCCTCCACTTT
V: TRBV5-4; D: TRBD1; J: TRBJ1-6; size: NA; CDR3: CASSSSPTGVRSPLHF; DNA: TGTGCCAGCAGCTCGAGCCCTACAGGGGTAAGGTCACCCCTCCACTTT
V: TRBV5-1; D: NA; J: TRBJ1-3; size: NA; CDR3: CASSSPGGNTIYF; DNA: TGCGCCAGCAGCTCGCCGGGGGGAAACACCATATATTTT
V: TRBV27; D: TRBD1; J: TRBJ2-2; size: NA; CDR3: CASSTPGQGNTGELFF; DNA: TGTGCCAGCAGTACACCGGGACAGGGAAACACCGGGGAGCTGTTTTTT
V: TRBV7-9; D: NA; J: TRBJ1-4; size: NA; CDR3: CASSWSGTNEKLFF; DNA: TGTGCCAGCAGCTGGTCAGGGACTAATGAAAAACTGTTTTTT
V: TRBV5-1; D: NA; J: TRBJ2-3; size: NA; CDR3: CASSLADFRGPDTQYF; DNA: TGCGCCAGCAGCTTGGCCGATTTCAGGGGCCCAGATACGCAGTATTTT
V: TRBV29-1; D: TRBD1; J: TRBJ1-1; size: NA; CDR3: CRGQTNTEAFF; DNA: TGCAGGGGACAGACGAACACTGAAGCTTTCTTT
V: TRBV7-6; D: TRBD2; J: TRBJ2-7; size: NA; CDR3: CASSFGSGGTYEQYF; DNA: TGTGCCAGCAGCTTTGGTAGCGGGGGGACCTACGAGCAGTACTTC
V: TRBV6-1; D: NA; J: TRBJ2-2; size: once; CDR3: CASSVGHGELFF; DNA: TGTGCCAGCAGTGTGGGCCACGGGGAGCTGTTTTTT
V: TRBV19; D: NA; J: TRBJ1-2; size: once; CDR3: CASSMGGYGYTF; DNA: TGTGCCAGTAGTATGGGAGGGTATGGCTACACCTTC
V: TRBV5-1; D: NA; J: TRBJ2-2; size: NA; CDR3: CASQDWTANTGELFF; DNA: TGCGCCAGCCAAGATTGGACAGCCAACACCGGGGAGCTGTTTTTT
V: TRBV18; D: NA; J: TRBJ2-3; size: NA; CDR3: CASSPAGTFRTDTQYF; DNA: TGTGCCAGCTCACCAGCTGGGACTTTTCGCACAGATACGCAGTATTTT
V: TRBV6-1; D: NA; J: TRBJ2-2; size: NA; CDR3: CASSETRGGGNTGELFF; DNA: TGTGCCAGCAGTGAAACCAGAGGCGGGGGCAACACCGGGGAGCTGTTTTTT
V: TRBV9; D: TRBD1; J: TRBJ2-3; size: NA; CDR3: CASSVRTGFADTQYF; DNA: TGTGCCAGCAGCGTCAGGACAGGGTTTGCAGATACGCAGTATTTT
V: TRBV2; D: TRBD1; J: TRBJ1-5; size: NA; CDR3: CASRLEEGARQPQHF; DNA: TGTGCCAGCCGCCTGGAGGAGGGGGCGCGGCAGCCCCAGCATTTT